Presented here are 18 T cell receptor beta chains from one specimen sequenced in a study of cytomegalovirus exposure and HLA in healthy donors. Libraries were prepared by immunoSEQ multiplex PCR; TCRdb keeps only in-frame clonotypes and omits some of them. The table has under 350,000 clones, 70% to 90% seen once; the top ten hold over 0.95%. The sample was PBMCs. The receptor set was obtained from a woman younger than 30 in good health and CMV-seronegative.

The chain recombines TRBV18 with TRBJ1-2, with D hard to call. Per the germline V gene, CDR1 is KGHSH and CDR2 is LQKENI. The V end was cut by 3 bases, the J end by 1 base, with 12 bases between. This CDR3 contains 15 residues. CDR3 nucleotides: TGTGCCAGCTCACCTCTAGGACGGGGTAACTATGGCTACACCTTC. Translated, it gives CASSPLGRGNYGYTF.

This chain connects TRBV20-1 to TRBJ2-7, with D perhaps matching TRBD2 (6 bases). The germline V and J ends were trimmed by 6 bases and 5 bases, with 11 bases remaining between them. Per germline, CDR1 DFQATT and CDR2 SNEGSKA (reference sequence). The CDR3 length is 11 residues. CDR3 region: CSAKGLHEQYF. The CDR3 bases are TGCAGTGCCAAGGGACTCCACGAGCAGTACTTC.

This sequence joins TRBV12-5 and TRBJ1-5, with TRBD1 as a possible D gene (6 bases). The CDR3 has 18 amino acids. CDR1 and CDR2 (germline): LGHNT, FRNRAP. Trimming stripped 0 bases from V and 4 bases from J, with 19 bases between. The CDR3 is CASGLVISRGLGNQPQHF. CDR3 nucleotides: TGTGCTAGTGGTTTGGTGATTTCTAGGGGGTTGGGTAATCAGCCCCAGCATTTT. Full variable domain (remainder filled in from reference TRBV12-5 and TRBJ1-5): DARVTQTPRHKVTEMGQEVTMRCQPILGHNTVFWYRQTMMQGLELLAYFRNRAPLDDSGMPKDRFSAEMPDATLATLKIQPSEPRDSAVYFCASGLVISRGLGNQPQHFGDGTRLSIL.

The CDR3 loop reads CASRLTPTGSTEAFF. DNA for the CDR3: TGTGCCAGCAGACTAACTCCGACAGGGTCCACTGAAGCTTTCTTT. The chain employs TRBV13 and TRBJ1-1; the match to TRBD1 covers 7 bases. The CDR3 length is 15 residues. CDR1 and CDR2 from the germline V gene are PRHDT and FYEKMQ (reference sequence). V trimming: 6 bases; J trimming: 4 bases; junction bases outside the gene matches: 11.

The CDR3 protein is CAIPGFNEQFF. The DNA for the CDR3 is TGTGCCATCCCAGGGTTCAATGAGCAGTTCTTC. This sequence joins TRBV9 and TRBJ2-1; weak D call: TRBD1 (5 bases). Looked up from germline, CDR1 is SGDLS and CDR2 is YYNGEE. The CDR3 has 11 amino acids. Trimming pared 9 bases from V and 6 bases from J, leaving 10 bases between.

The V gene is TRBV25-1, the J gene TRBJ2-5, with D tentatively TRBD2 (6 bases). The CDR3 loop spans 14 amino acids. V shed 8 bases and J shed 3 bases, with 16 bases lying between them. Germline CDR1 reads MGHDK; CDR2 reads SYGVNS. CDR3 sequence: CASANPGLKETQYF. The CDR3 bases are TGTGCCAGCGCAAATCCGGGACTCAAAGAGACCCAGTACTTC.

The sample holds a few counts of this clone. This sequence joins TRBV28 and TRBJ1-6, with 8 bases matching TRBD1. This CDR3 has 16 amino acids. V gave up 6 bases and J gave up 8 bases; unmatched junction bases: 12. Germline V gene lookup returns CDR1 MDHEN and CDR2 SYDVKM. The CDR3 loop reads CASSRPTGDVDSPLHF. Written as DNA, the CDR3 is TGTGCCAGCAGCCGTCCGACAGGGGACGTTGATTCACCCCTCCACTTT.

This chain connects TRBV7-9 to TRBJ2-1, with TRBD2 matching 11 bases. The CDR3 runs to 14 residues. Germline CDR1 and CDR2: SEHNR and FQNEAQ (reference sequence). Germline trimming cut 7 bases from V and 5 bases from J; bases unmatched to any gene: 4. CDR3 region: CASTLAGGDNEQFF. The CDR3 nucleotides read TGTGCCAGCACCCTAGCGGGAGGTGACAATGAGCAGTTCTTC.

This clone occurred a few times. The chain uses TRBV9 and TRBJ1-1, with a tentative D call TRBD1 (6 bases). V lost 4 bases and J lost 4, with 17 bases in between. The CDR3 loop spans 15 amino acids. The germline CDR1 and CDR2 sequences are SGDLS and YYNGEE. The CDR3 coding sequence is TGTGCCAGCAGCCCACCTCTCGGACAGTTCACTGAAGCTTTCTTT. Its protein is CASSPPLGQFTEAFF.

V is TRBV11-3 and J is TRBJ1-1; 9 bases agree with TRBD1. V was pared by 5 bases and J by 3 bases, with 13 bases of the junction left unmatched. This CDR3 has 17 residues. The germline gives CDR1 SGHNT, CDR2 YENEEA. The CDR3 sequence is CASSHNNFGQGYTEAFF. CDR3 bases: TGTGCCAGCAGCCACAACAACTTTGGACAGGGGTACACTGAAGCTTTCTTT. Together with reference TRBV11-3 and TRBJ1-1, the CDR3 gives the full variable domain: EAGVVQSPRYKIIEKKQPVAFWCNPISGHNTLYWYLQNLGQGPELLIRYENEEAVDDSQLPKDRFSAERLKGVDSTLKIQPAELGDSAVYLCASSHNNFGQGYTEAFFGQGTRLTVV.

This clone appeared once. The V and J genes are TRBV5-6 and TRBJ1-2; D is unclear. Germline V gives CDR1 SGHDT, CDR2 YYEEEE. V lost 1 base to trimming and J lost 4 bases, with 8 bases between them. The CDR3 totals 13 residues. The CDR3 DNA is TGTGCCAGCAGCTTGCAACAGTCCTATGGCTACACCTTC. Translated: CASSLQQSYGYTF. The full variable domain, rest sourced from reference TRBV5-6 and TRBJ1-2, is DAGVTQSPTHLIKTRGQQVTLRCSPKSGHDTVSWYQQALGQGPQFIFQYYEEEERQRGNFPDRFSGHQFPNYSSELNVNALLLGDSALYLCASSLQQSYGYTFGSGTRLTVV.

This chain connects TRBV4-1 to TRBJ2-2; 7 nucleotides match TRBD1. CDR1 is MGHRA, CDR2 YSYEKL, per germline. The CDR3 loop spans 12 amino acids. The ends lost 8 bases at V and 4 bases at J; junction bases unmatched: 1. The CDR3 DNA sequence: TGCGCCAGCGGACAGGCCACCGGGGAGCTGTTTTTT. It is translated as CASGQATGELFF.

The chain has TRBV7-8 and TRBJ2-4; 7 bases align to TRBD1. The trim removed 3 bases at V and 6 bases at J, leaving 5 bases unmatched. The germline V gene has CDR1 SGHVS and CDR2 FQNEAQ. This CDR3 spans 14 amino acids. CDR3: CASSLRGLGNIQYF. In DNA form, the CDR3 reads TGTGCCAGCAGCTTGAGGGGGCTTGGAAACATTCAGTACTTC.

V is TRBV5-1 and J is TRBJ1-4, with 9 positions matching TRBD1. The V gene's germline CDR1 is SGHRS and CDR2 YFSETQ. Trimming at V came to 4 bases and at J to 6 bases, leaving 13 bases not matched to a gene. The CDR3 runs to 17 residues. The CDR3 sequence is CASSVGQGYSVYEKLFF. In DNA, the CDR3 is TGCGCCAGCAGCGTGGGACAGGGTTACTCCGTCTATGAAAAACTGTTTTTT.

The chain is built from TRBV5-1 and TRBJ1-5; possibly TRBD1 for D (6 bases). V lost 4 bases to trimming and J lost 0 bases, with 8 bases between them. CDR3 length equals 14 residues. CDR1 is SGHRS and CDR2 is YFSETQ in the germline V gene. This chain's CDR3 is CASSLDSSNQPQHF. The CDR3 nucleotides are TGCGCCAGCAGCCTGGACAGTAGCAATCAGCCCCAGCATTTT. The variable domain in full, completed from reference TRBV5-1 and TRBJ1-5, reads KAGVTQTPRYLIKTRGQQVTLSCSPISGHRSVSWYQQTPGQGLQFLFEYFSETQRNKGNFPGRFSGRQFSNSRSEMNVSTLELGDSALYLCASSLDSSNQPQHFGDGTRLSIL.

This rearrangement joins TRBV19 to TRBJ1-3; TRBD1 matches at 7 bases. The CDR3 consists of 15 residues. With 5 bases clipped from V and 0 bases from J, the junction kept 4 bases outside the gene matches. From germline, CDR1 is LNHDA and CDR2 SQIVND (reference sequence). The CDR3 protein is CASSASGGSGNTIYF. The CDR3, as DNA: TGTGCCAGTAGTGCTTCAGGGGGCTCTGGAAACACCATATATTTT.

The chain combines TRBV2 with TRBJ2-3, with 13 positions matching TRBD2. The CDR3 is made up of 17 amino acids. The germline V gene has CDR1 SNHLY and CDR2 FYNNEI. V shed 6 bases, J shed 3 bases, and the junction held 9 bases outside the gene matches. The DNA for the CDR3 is TGTGCCAGCAGCTTTGGACTAGCGGGAGTTCGAACAGATACGCAGTATTTT. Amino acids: CASSFGLAGVRTDTQYF.

The DNA of the CDR3 is TGTGCCAGCAGCTTAAGTAGCGACGATACGCAGTATTTT. Amino acids: CASSLSSDDTQYF. The chain uses TRBV11-2 and TRBJ2-3; tentatively, D is TRBD2 (5 bases). The CDR3 covers 13 residues. The V gene's germline CDR1 is SGHAT and CDR2 FQNNGV. Between the trimmed V and J ends, which lost 2 bases and 6 bases, there was a span of 9 bases.